This record concerns one T cell receptor beta chain sequence. The record originates from a study of blood T cell repertoires in COVID-19. Study-wide context: Spain, Italy and the United States supplied samples that represented acute and convalescent COVID-19.

Per the authors' pipeline: For nucleated cells, counts were estimated from reference gene primer amplification. Data came from immunoSEQ multiplex PCR; TCRdb stores just in-frame clones and leaves some out. D and trimming come from the DNA, and the V and J calls and clone size come from that table. The table lists 72,000 or so clones, more than 75% of them singletons. Trimming at V came to 6 bases and at J to 15 bases, leaving 7 bases not matched to a gene. This CDR3 comprises 10 residues. Germline loops: CDR1 DFQATT, CDR2 SNEGSKA (reference sequence). The clonotype originates from a woman aged 60-70 years with acute or convalescent COVID-19. This rearrangement joins TRBV20-1 to TRBJ2-1; TRBD2 aligns across 8 bases. Sequenced sample: peripheral blood. The DNA of the CDR3 is TGCAGTGCCTTCGGGACTAGTCTGTTCTTC. It encodes CSAFGTSLFF.